This TCR beta chain originates from a study of shared T cell receptors in the human thymus. Deletions cut 6 bases from V and 4 bases from J, with 25 bases between. The CDR3 consists of 18 residues. Germline CDR1 MDHEN, CDR2 SYDVKM. Sequencing used immunoSEQ multiplex PCR; TCRdb keeps in-frame clones, though not all of them. The sample holds hundreds of thousands of clones; more than 75% are singletons and the top ten take 0.0094%. The same data also contributed to another study, on human thymus T cells. As that report states: What appeared biased in thymic and blood repertoires was the usage of V and J genes.

The source of this sequence is a boy less than two years old with a congenital heart defect. Source material: thymocytes. The rearrangement uses TRBV28 and TRBJ1-3; maybe TRBD1 (5 bases). The CDR3 is CASSLLTMSREGGNTIYF. CDR3 bases: TGTGCCAGCAGCCTCCTAACTATGTCCAGGGAAGGGGGAAACACCATATATTTT. Using reference TRBV28 and TRBJ1-3 for the parts outside the CDR3, the full variable domain is DVKVTQSSRYLVKRTGEKVFLECVQDMDHENMFWYRQDPGLGLRLIYFSYDVKMKEKGDIPEGYSVSREKKERFSLILESASTNQTSMYLCASSLLTMSREGGNTIYFGEGSWLTVV.